The source of this TCR beta chain is a study of blood T cell repertoires in COVID-19. Study in general: The United States, Italy and Spain were the sources of the acute and convalescent COVID-19 samples. Nucleic acid was either cDNA or gDNA, and it came from T cells, B-cell-depleted T cells, or PBMCs.

In the authors' methods: How many nucleated cells were present was estimated from reference gene primer amplification. Produced via immunoSEQ multiplex PCR; TCRdb's table is partial and in-frame only. Clone size and V and J calls were adopted from that table, with D and trimming inferred from the DNA. Of 25,000 to 35,000 clones listed, roughly 90% are singletons. Trimming removed 3 bases at V and 1 base at J, with 15 bases between. The CDR3 length is 16 residues. The V gene's germline CDR1 is MNHEY and CDR2 SVGAGI. The chain uses TRBV6-5 and TRBJ1-1; no reliable D call. The sample comprised peripheral blood. This clonotype was sampled from a woman aged 40 to 55 with active or convalescent COVID-19. The CDR3 sequence is CASSYFLGSRNTEAFF. The DNA of the CDR3 is TGTGCCAGCAGTTATTTCTTGGGCAGCCGGAACACTGAAGCTTTCTTT.